Listed below are T cell receptor beta chains from one sample, sequenced in a study of cytomegalovirus exposure and HLA in healthy donors. Produced via immunoSEQ multiplex PCR; TCRdb's table is partial and in-frame only. The ten top clones account for about 4.6%, within a sample of around 74,000 clones. The sample consisted of PBMCs. These TCRs come from a man in his thirties or forties in good health and CMV-seronegative. CDR3s include the opening cysteine and the closing phenylalanine or tryptophan. D genes are given only for firm matches.

j_gene: TRBJ1-2; d_gene: .; v_gene: TRBV2; CDR3nt: TGTGCCAGCAGTGATGACGGAGATTATGGCTACACCTTC; CDR3aa: CASSDDGDYGYTF
j_gene: TRBJ1-5; d_gene: .; v_gene: TRBV6-6; CDR3nt: TGTGCCAGCAGTCGTTGGGCGCCGTATAGCAATCAGCCCCAGCATTTT; CDR3aa: CASSRWAPYSNQPQHF
j_gene: TRBJ1-2; d_gene: .; v_gene: TRBV5-4; CDR3nt: TGTGCCAGCAGCTCCGGACAGAACTATGGCTACACCTTC; CDR3aa: CASSSGQNYGYTF
j_gene: TRBJ1-2; d_gene: TRBD1; v_gene: TRBV5-4; CDR3nt: TGTGCCAGCAGCTTGGGAGGGGGACAGGGGGCGGAGGTCTACACCTTC; CDR3aa: CASSLGGGQGAEVYTF
j_gene: TRBJ1-1; d_gene: .; v_gene: TRBV18; CDR3nt: TGTGCCAGCTCACCACAATGGAACAGGGACACTGAAGCTTTCTTT; CDR3aa: CASSPQWNRDTEAFF
j_gene: TRBJ1-6; d_gene: TRBD1; v_gene: TRBV5-1; CDR3nt: TGCGCCAGCAGCTTGGCAGGGGGAGGCCTCCACTTT; CDR3aa: CASSLAGGGLHF
j_gene: TRBJ2-7; d_gene: TRBD1; v_gene: TRBV5-4; CDR3nt: TGTGCCAGCAGCGGCATCCGGGACAGGGGTGCCTCGAGCCACCGTTACGAGCAGTACTTC; CDR3aa: CASSGIRDRGASSHRYEQYF
j_gene: TRBJ2-3; d_gene: TRBD2; v_gene: TRBV4-3; CDR3nt: TGCGCCAGCAGCCAAGCGGCGGGAGGTGTCGCAGATACGCAGTATTTT; CDR3aa: CASSQAAGGVADTQYF
j_gene: TRBJ2-1; d_gene: .; v_gene: TRBV6-5; CDR3nt: TGTGCCAGCACGCTCACAGGGTCCCTTTACAATGAGCAGTTCTTC; CDR3aa: CASTLTGSLYNEQFF
j_gene: TRBJ1-6; d_gene: .; v_gene: TRBV4-3; CDR3nt: TGCGCCAGCAGCCAAGATGCCAGGGGTGATTCACCCCTCCACTTT; CDR3aa: CASSQDARGDSPLHF
j_gene: TRBJ2-2; d_gene: TRBD1; v_gene: TRBV29-1; CDR3nt: TGCAGCGTTCAAAGGGACAGGGGGAACACCGGGGAGCTGTTTTTT; CDR3aa: CSVQRDRGNTGELFF
j_gene: TRBJ2-4; d_gene: .; v_gene: TRBV29-1; CDR3nt: TGCAGCGTTGAAGATTTTGCCCAAGGAGTTCAGTACTTC; CDR3aa: CSVEDFAQGVQYF
j_gene: TRBJ2-5; d_gene: TRBD1; v_gene: TRBV30; CDR3nt: TGTGCCTGGAGTGTCACAGGGGGCCAAGAGACCCAGTACTTC; CDR3aa: CAWSVTGGQETQYF
j_gene: TRBJ2-7; d_gene: .; v_gene: TRBV19; CDR3nt: TGTGCCAGTAGTGTCTACCAGGACTACGAGCAGTACTTC; CDR3aa: CASSVYQDYEQYF
j_gene: TRBJ2-3; d_gene: .; v_gene: TRBV9; CDR3nt: TGTGCCAGCAGCGTAGGCAGTCCAGATACGCAGTATTTT; CDR3aa: CASSVGSPDTQYF
j_gene: TRBJ2-1; d_gene: TRBD2; v_gene: TRBV27; CDR3nt: TGTGCCAGCAGTCCCCTAGCGGGACCCAATGAGCAGTTCTTC; CDR3aa: CASSPLAGPNEQFF